This note documents a single T cell receptor (beta chain) sequence. The sample holds a few counts of this clone. Its antigen has not been determined. It has no much larger one-base neighbor in the sample; base qualities were not kept. Libraries were prepared through the immunoSEQ multiplex PCR assay. The hsTCRB Kit was used according to the manufacturer's protocol to amplify rearranged TCR beta chain sequences. An Illumina MiSeq was used to sequence the TCRB libraries. Concerning the study's data processing: The proprietary platform of the kit vendor was used for demultiplexing, trimming and gene mapping. TCRdb provides this immuneACCESS table in a form limited to in-frame rearrangements. Some clones are lacking; in checked studies, under half of them reflect an unresolved V gene, and why the rest are absent is not known. That table furnishes V, J and clone size, whereas the DNA furnished D and trimming. The sample table records around 66,000 clones; about four fifths of these occur just once. The ten largest clones take up about 6% of the sample.

The time point tag for this specimen amounts to: week 11, during vaccination. Each vaccine dose was 300 ug of a 20-mer mutant IDH1 peptide in Montanide, given subcutaneously with topical imiquimod. Newly diagnosed WHO grade 3 or 4 IDH1-mutant astrocytomas showing loss of nuclear ATRX were present in the donors. The samples were drawn from NOA16, a multicentre, single-arm, open-label phase I trial in Germany that tested a mutant IDH1 peptide vaccine in humans for the first time. Genomic DNA for TCRB sequencing was isolated from EDTA blood with the DNeasy Blood and Tissue Kit. This record belongs to a study of a mutant IDH1 vaccine in newly diagnosed glioma (dated by TCRdb to 2020 to 2023). Looking at the study overall: Patients received eight vaccinations in weeks 1, 3, 5, 7, 11, 15, 19 and 23, corresponding to visits V03 through V10. Vaccination began 4-6 weeks after radiotherapy alone, or alongside temozolomide cycles in the chemotherapy-containing groups. The approximately 30 treated patients were 62.5% male and roughly 40% female, with a mean age of 40.4 years. Prior to enrollment, standard therapy consisting of radiotherapy alone, temozolomide alone, or radiochemotherapy with temozolomide had been administered to patients, with the combination being received by most patients. Six visits were used for peripheral blood collection: V03 (baseline), V05, V07, V10, V12 and V13. For exploratory analyses, longitudinal TCRB deep sequencing was carried out in under 30 treated patients wherever samples were available. What the study reported, not specific to this receptor: Pseudoprogression appeared unrelated to alterations in the top peripheral T cell clonotypes detected by TCRB sequencing. It was noted by the authors that analyses of patient blood samples could not be reproduced owing to sample limitations. PBMC samples for TCRB deep sequencing were selected based on availability. Vaccine-induced immune responses across multiple MHC alleles were detected in about 92% of patients.

The germline V gene (reference sequence) yields SEHNR for CDR1 and FQNEAQ for CDR2. Including the terminal cysteine and phenylalanine, the CDR3 comprises 15 residues. Only CDR3 DNA is held: 45 bases, read in frame from base 1. After removal of 5 bases from V and 10 bases from J, the junction retains 15 bases not matched to a gene. Recombination connected TRBV7-9 to TRBJ1-2; 8 middle bases align to TRBD1. The sequence derives from a man in his fifties or sixties with glioma. This specimen consisted of PBMCs, obtained from a glioma patient whose treatment included an IDH1 peptide vaccine. The CDR3 protein is CASSQKGGGQDLYTF. The DNA is as follows: TGTGCCAGCAGCCAGAAGGGAGGGGGACAGGACCTCTACACCTTC.